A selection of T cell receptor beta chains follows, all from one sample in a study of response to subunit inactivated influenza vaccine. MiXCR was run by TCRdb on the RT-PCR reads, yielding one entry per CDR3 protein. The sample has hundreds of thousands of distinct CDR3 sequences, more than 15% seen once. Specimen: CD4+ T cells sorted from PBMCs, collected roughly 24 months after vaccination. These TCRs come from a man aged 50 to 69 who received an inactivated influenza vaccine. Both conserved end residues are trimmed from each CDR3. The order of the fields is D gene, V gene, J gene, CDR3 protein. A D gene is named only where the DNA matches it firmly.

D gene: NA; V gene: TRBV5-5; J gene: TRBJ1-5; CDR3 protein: ASSLEQHSNQPQH
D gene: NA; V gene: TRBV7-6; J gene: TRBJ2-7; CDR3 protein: ASSGRGGASYEQY
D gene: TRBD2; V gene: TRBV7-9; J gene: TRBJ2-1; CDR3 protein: ASSTGRLAAYNEQF
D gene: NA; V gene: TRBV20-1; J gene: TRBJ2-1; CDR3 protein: SASRHNEQF
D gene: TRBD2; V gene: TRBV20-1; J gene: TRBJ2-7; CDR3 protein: SARLAGFTYEQY
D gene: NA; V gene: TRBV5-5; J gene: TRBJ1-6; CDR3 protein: ASSFGGSSYNSPLH
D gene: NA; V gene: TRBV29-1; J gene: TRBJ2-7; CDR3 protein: SASPGSRVSEQY
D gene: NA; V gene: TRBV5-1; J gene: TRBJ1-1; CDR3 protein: ASSFFVGGTEAF
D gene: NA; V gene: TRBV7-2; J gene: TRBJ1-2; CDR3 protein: ASSSRTPTMGYT
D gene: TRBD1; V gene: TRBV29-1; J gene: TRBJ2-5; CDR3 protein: SGGDRGETQY
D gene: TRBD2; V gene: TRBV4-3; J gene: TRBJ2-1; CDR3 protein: ASSQVLAEMDNEQF
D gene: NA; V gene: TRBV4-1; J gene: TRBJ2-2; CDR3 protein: ASSPGPYTGELF
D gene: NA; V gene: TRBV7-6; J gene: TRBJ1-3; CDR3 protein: ASSSRLGSSGNTIY
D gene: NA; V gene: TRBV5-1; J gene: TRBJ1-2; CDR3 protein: ASSLQTGNYGYT
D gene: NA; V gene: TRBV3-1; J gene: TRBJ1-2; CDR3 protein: ASSDGAGNYGYT
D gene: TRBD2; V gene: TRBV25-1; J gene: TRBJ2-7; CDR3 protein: ASTGTSGTNYEQY
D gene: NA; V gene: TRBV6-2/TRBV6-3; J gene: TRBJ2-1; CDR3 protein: ASSSRPGPPYNEQF
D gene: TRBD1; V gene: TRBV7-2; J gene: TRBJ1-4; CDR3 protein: ASSTRTGANEKLF